This is a list of T cell receptor beta chains from one sample in a study of CD8+CD57+ T cells in acquired aplastic anemia. TCRdb re-analysed the reads in MiXCR, keeping a single row per CDR3 protein. The repertoire holds 260,000 or so distinct CDR3 sequences, with 40% to 50% as singletons. Material: sorted CD4+, CD8+, or CD8+CD57+ T cells (not recorded which) from PBMCs. The receptors were gathered from a human donor with aplastic anemia. Both conserved end residues are part of each CDR3. The D gene is left open where the match is weak. The size of a clone is reported for some rows only, either as once, few or many, or as a class for expanded clones.

cdr3_aa: CASRVANSGNTIYF; cdr3_nt: TGTGCCAGCAGAGTTGCGAACTCTGGAAACACCATATATTTT; clone_size: -; d_call: -; j_call: TRBJ1-3; v_call: TRBV5-6
cdr3_aa: CASSSTSGTIYEQYF; cdr3_nt: TGTGCCAGCAGTTCTACTAGCGGGACAATTTACGAGCAGTACTTC; clone_size: many; d_call: TRBD2; j_call: TRBJ2-7; v_call: TRBV7-2
cdr3_aa: CASSSSTGPNYGYTF; cdr3_nt: TGTGCCAGCAGCAGTTCGACAGGGCCTAACTATGGCTACACCTTC; clone_size: many; d_call: TRBD1; j_call: TRBJ1-2; v_call: TRBV7-9
cdr3_aa: CASSTFPVSADFVEAFF; cdr3_nt: TGCGCCAGCAGCACTTTCCCTGTTTCAGCAGATTTTGTTGAAGCTTTCTTT; clone_size: -; d_call: -; j_call: TRBJ1-1; v_call: TRBV5-1
cdr3_aa: CASSLTTAGVSDTQYF; cdr3_nt: TGTGCCAGCAGCTTAACGACGGCGGGAGTATCAGATACGCAGTATTTT; clone_size: many; d_call: TRBD2; j_call: TRBJ2-3; v_call: TRBV7-3
cdr3_aa: CATSDRTSGNLFSCEQYF; cdr3_nt: TGTGCCACCAGTGACCGGACTAGCGGTAATCTCTTTAGCTGCGAGCAGTACTTC; clone_size: -; d_call: TRBD2; j_call: TRBJ2-7; v_call: TRBV7-2
cdr3_aa: CASSEGTGDTEAFF; cdr3_nt: TGTGCCAGCAGTGAGGGGACGGGCGACACTGAAGCTTTCTTT; clone_size: many; d_call: -; j_call: TRBJ1-1; v_call: TRBV6-5
cdr3_aa: CASSLGTGQGYTEAFF; cdr3_nt: TGTGCCAGCAGCTTGGGTACGGGACAGGGGTACACTGAAGCTTTCTTT; clone_size: few; d_call: TRBD1; j_call: TRBJ1-1; v_call: TRBV5-8
cdr3_aa: CSATPRRATNEKLFF; cdr3_nt: TGCAGTGCTACCCCCCGGAGAGCAACTAATGAAAAACTGTTTTTT; clone_size: many; d_call: -; j_call: TRBJ1-4; v_call: TRBV20-1
cdr3_aa: CAWSAPPSMSYEQYF; cdr3_nt: TGTGCCTGGAGCGCCCCCCCATCGATGTCCTACGAGCAGTACTTC; clone_size: -; d_call: -; j_call: TRBJ2-7; v_call: TRBV30
cdr3_aa: CSARTGHGYTF; cdr3_nt: TGCAGTGCACGGACAGGGCATGGCTACACCTTC; clone_size: -; d_call: TRBD1; j_call: TRBJ1-2; v_call: TRBV20-1
cdr3_aa: CTSSEGDRVADTQYF; cdr3_nt: TGTACCAGCAGCGAGGGGGACCGAGTGGCAGATACGCAGTATTTT; clone_size: few; d_call: -; j_call: TRBJ2-3; v_call: TRBV9
cdr3_aa: CAISERAGALSNQPQHF; cdr3_nt: TGTGCCATCAGTGAGAGGGCAGGGGCGCTTTCCAATCAGCCCCAGCATTTT; clone_size: -; d_call: -; j_call: TRBJ1-5; v_call: TRBV10-3
cdr3_aa: CASSYLQGAGEQYF; cdr3_nt: TGTGCCAGCAGTTACCTCCAGGGGGCGGGAGAGCAGTACTTC; clone_size: -; d_call: TRBD1; j_call: TRBJ2-7; v_call: TRBV2
cdr3_aa: CASSQDRAGNTIYF; cdr3_nt: TGTGCCAGCAGCCAAGACAGGGCCGGAAACACCATATATTTT; clone_size: -; d_call: TRBD1; j_call: TRBJ1-3; v_call: TRBV2